These 25 T cell receptor beta chains originate from one sample sequenced in a study of T cell responses to AZD1222 COVID-19 vaccine. Only in-frame clones appear in the TCRdb table, and some are missing; sequencing was by immunoSEQ multiplex PCR. The sample holds 250,000 to 300,000 clones, around 93% seen once. The sample here was peripheral blood, taken 28 days after the second AZD1222 dose. These receptor sequences come from an adult who received the AZD1222 COVID-19 vaccine.

The rearrangement joins TRBV9 to TRBJ2-2; 10 nucleotides align to TRBD1. V shed 3 bases and J 4 bases; nucleotides not matched to a gene: 6. The CDR3 sequence is 16 residues long. Germline V gene lookup returns CDR1 SGDLS and CDR2 YYNGEE. The CDR3 here is CASSGQGAMGTGELFF. The CDR3 DNA reads as TGTGCCAGCAGCGGACAGGGGGCGATGGGCACCGGGGAGCTGTTTTTT.

The gene calls are TRBV20-1 and TRBJ1-1; D unclear. The CDR3 is 10 amino acids. The germline V gene has CDR1 DFQATT and CDR2 SNEGSKA (reference sequence). The CDR3 nucleotides are TGCAGGGGCTCTGGATCTGAAGCTTTCTTT. Protein sequence: CRGSGSEAFF.

This clone showed up just a few times. The rearrangement joins TRBV6-2 or TRBV6-3 to TRBJ1-5; D is undetermined. This CDR3 is built from 19 residues. V was trimmed by 2 bases and J by 4 bases, leaving 24 bases between them. Germline CDR1 and CDR2: MNHEY and SVGEGT. CDR3 in amino acids: CASSYQRLQEADWNQPQHF. CDR3 nucleotides: TGTGCCAGCAGTTACCAGCGGCTGCAAGAAGCGGACTGGAATCAGCCCCAGCATTTT.

The chain couples TRBV6-2 or TRBV6-3 to TRBJ2-5; 13 nucleotides match TRBD2. The CDR3 is made up of 16 amino acids. The ends lost 5 bases at V and 4 bases at J; junction bases unmatched: 7. Looked up from germline, CDR1 is MNHEY and CDR2 is SVGEGT. CDR3 DNA: TGTGCCAGCAGTCCGGGACTAGCGGGATTAGGAGAGACCCAGTACTTC. Amino acid sequence: CASSPGLAGLGETQYF.

The gene calls are TRBV3-1 (or the pseudogene TRBV3-2) and TRBJ2-5, with TRBD2 matching over 7 bases. Germline CDR1 LGHDT, CDR2 YNNKEL (reference sequence). The CDR3 is 14 residues long. After removal of 5 bases from V and 4 bases from J, the junction contained 7 bases not matched to a gene. The DNA for the CDR3 is TGTGCCAGCAGCAGTTTGGGGGGGATAGAGACCCAGTACTTC. This translates into CASSSLGGIETQYF.

This chain connects TRBV3-1 (or the pseudogene TRBV3-2) to TRBJ1-6; D gene unclear. Trimming pared 1 base from V and 6 bases from J, leaving 7 bases between. This CDR3 region has 14 residues. In germline, CDR1 is LGHDT, CDR2 YNNKEL (reference sequence). CDR3 amino acids: CASSQVSSNSPLHF. The CDR3 nucleotides are TGTGCCAGCAGCCAAGTCAGTAGTAATTCACCCCTCCACTTT.

In this sample, this clone turned up once. This rearrangement joins TRBV5-1 to TRBJ1-5; TRBD1 agrees at 7 bases. The length of the CDR3 is 15 residues. The germline gives CDR1 SGHRS, CDR2 YFSETQ. V trimming: 4 bases; J trimming: 6 bases; junction bases outside the gene matches: 10. The CDR3 region is CASSLSGGGGQPQHF. Written as DNA, the CDR3 is TGCGCCAGCAGCCTCTCAGGGGGGGGTGGTCAGCCCCAGCATTTT.

This clone was observed a single time. This chain connects TRBV9 to TRBJ1-1; a possible D gene is TRBD1 (5 bases). Trimming left V 4 bases short and J 4 bases short, with 14 bases between. Germline V lookup: CDR1 SGDLS, CDR2 YYNGEE. The CDR3 is 14 residues long. CDR3 protein: CASSPPQGVTEAFF. The DNA for the CDR3 is TGTGCCAGCAGCCCCCCCCAAGGGGTCACTGAAGCTTTCTTT.

DNA for the CDR3: TGTGCCAGCAGCTATGGACAGGAGACGCAGTATTTT. It specifies CASSYGQETQYF. The chain joins TRBV7-3 to TRBJ2-3; 7 positions match TRBD1. V trimming: 4 bases; J trimming: 9 bases; junction bases outside the gene matches: 4. The germline V gene encodes CDR1 SGHTA and CDR2 FQGTGA. The CDR3 extends over 12 amino acids.

This clone showed up just once. The genes are TRBV7-3 and TRBJ2-1; 7 positions agree with TRBD2. CDR3 size: 15 residues. Germline V lookup: CDR1 SGHTA, CDR2 FQGTGA. The trim removed 5 bases at V and 6 bases at J, leaving 10 bases unmatched. CDR3 sequence: CASSASGTHFNEQFF. The DNA for the CDR3 is TGTGCCAGCAGCGCAAGCGGGACCCACTTCAATGAGCAGTTCTTC.

The V gene is TRBV5-8, the J gene TRBJ1-1, with D unresolved. The V end lost 0 bases, the J end lost 1 base, and 7 bases lay between the germline ends. The CDR3 extends over 14 amino acids. Per the germline V gene, CDR1 is SGHTS and CDR2 is YDEGEE. CDR3 loop: CASSLERQNTEAFF. In DNA, the CDR3 is TGTGCCAGCAGCTTGGAGAGGCAGAACACTGAAGCTTTCTTT.

In its sample, this clone was seen once. The rearrangement uses TRBV28 and TRBJ1-6; TRBD1 matches at 9 bases. In germline, CDR1 is MDHEN, CDR2 SYDVKM. The V gene end was trimmed by 7 bases and the J gene end by 3 bases; junction bases not matched to a gene: 7. The CDR3 is made up of 16 amino acids. This CDR3 reads CASIGTGGFYNSPLHF. CDR3 DNA sequence: TGTGCCAGCATAGGAACAGGGGGCTTCTATAATTCACCCCTCCACTTT.

V and J are TRBV14 and TRBJ2-7; 9 bases agree with TRBD2. This CDR3 contains 14 residues. J was trimmed by 5 bases and V by 4 bases; bases with no gene match: 6. Germline V lookup: CDR1 SGHDN, CDR2 FVKESK. Written as DNA, the CDR3 is TGTGCCAGCAGCCGAATAGCGGGAGAGGACGAGCAGTACTTC. Translating gives CASSRIAGEDEQYF.

This clone was picked up one time. The chain carries TRBV27 and TRBJ2-3; D gene unclear. The CDR3 extends over 14 amino acids. Germline loops: CDR1 MNHEY, CDR2 SMNVEV (reference sequence). V was trimmed by 5 bases and J by 2 bases, leaving 11 bases between them. This chain's CDR3 is CASSPIVSTDTQYF. CDR3 DNA sequence: TGTGCCAGCAGTCCGATAGTCTCCACAGATACGCAGTATTTT.

The chain employs TRBV5-6 and TRBJ2-7; no reliable D call. V lost 4 bases and J 5 bases, leaving 7 bases between the germline ends. The CDR3 extends over 11 amino acids. Looked up from germline, CDR1 is SGHDT and CDR2 is YYEEEE. CDR3 protein: CASSRIHEQYF. Written as DNA, the CDR3 is TGTGCCAGCAGCAGGATCCACGAGCAGTACTTC.

This sequence joins TRBV4-1 and TRBJ2-5; 14 nucleotides line up with TRBD2. Looked up from germline, CDR1 is MGHRA and CDR2 is YSYEKL. The CDR3 has 19 amino acids. The J segment lost 5 bases and the V segment lost 4 bases, leaving 15 bases of the junction unmatched. The CDR3 spells CASSLGLAGGRQTRETQYF. CDR3 sequence (DNA): TGCGCCAGCAGCCTAGGACTAGCGGGGGGCCGTCAGACGAGGGAGACCCAGTACTTC.

The chain links TRBV5-4 to TRBJ1-1; 10 nucleotides line up with TRBD1. V was pared by 0 bases and J by 4 bases, with 6 bases of the junction left unmatched. Germline V CDR1 and CDR2: SGHNT, YYREEE (reference sequence). This CDR3 comprises 16 residues. The CDR3 DNA reads as TGTGCCAGCAGCTTGGCGACAGGGGGCCTGGGCACTGAAGCTTTCTTT. It encodes CASSLATGGLGTEAFF.

On this clone: Additional DNA sequences in this sample encode the identical CDR3. The V call is TRBV7-2, the J call TRBJ2-2; possible D gene TRBD1, 7 bases. Germline loops: CDR1 SGHTA, CDR2 FQGNSA. The CDR3 totals 15 residues. V shed 5 bases and J shed 5 bases, with 15 bases lying between them. In DNA form, the CDR3 reads TGTGCCAGCAGCCCCCGACAGGGAGGAACCGGGGAGCTGTTTTTT. Its protein is CASSPRQGGTGELFF.

The rearrangement links TRBV27 to TRBJ1-2, with D perhaps matching TRBD1 (5 bases). Germline CDR1 and CDR2: MNHEY and SMNVEV (reference sequence). The V end lost 5 bases, the J end lost 4 bases, and 8 bases lay between the germline ends. The CDR3 runs 12 residues. CDR3 sequence reads: CASSKTVYGYTF. For the CDR3, the DNA is TGTGCCAGCAGTAAGACAGTCTATGGCTACACCTTC.

This chain connects TRBV5-5 to TRBJ2-7; TRBD2 matches at 8 bases. The CDR3 runs to 15 residues. Trimming at V came to 4 bases and at J to 7 bases, leaving 13 bases not matched to a gene. CDR1 and CDR2 (germline): SGHKS, YYEKEE (reference sequence). The CDR3 DNA is TGTGCCAGCAGCCATCGGACTAGCCCAGGACAAGAGCAGTACTTC. As protein: CASSHRTSPGQEQYF.

The CDR3 here is CASSDEDHNEQFF. Here the CDR3 DNA reads TGTGCCAGCAGTGACGAGGACCACAATGAGCAGTTCTTC. The chain is built from TRBV6-4 and TRBJ2-1; D remains unclear. Trimming cost V 2 bases and J 5 bases, with 7 bases left between them. The CDR3 spans 13 residues. Germline V CDR1 and CDR2: MRHNA, SNTAGT.

The chain couples TRBV7-2 to TRBJ2-4; 11 bases agree with TRBD1. J gave up 6 bases and V 0 bases, and 1 base lay outside the gene matches. There are 15 residues in the CDR3. Germline V gene sequence: CDR1 SGHTA, CDR2 FQGNSA. The DNA of the CDR3 is TGTGCCAGCAGCTTAGCGGGGACAGGGGGAAACATTCAGTACTTC. Its translation: CASSLAGTGGNIQYF.

V usage is TRBV13 and J usage is TRBJ2-7; 7 bases are shared with TRBD2. Germline V lookup: CDR1 PRHDT, CDR2 FYEKMQ (reference sequence). Germline trimming cut 0 bases from V and 0 bases from J; bases unmatched to any gene: 5. The CDR3 has 16 amino acids. In nucleotides, the CDR3 is TGTGCCAGCAGCTTAGGTCCCGGGACTAACTCCTACGAGCAGTACTTC. Translation: CASSLGPGTNSYEQYF.

The chain combines TRBV27 with TRBJ2-1; the D gene is possibly TRBD1 (6 bases). This CDR3 comprises 15 residues. Germline-derived CDR1 and CDR2 are MNHEY and SMNVEV (reference sequence). With 4 bases removed from V and 5 bases from J, the gap between germline ends came to 15 bases. CDR3 sequence reads: CASSSNRVVNNEQFF. CDR3 nucleotide sequence: TGTGCCAGCAGTTCGAACAGGGTGGTGAACAATGAGCAGTTCTTC.

This chain joins TRBV29-1 and TRBJ1-2, with D perhaps TRBD1 (5 bases). CDR3 length: 13 amino acids. V lost 7 bases and J lost 5, with 17 bases in between. Germline values: CDR1 SQVTM, CDR2 ANQGSEA. The CDR3, as DNA: TGCAGCGACTCCGGGACCCTTCCTTATGGCTACACCTTC. This gives the protein CSDSGTLPYGYTF.